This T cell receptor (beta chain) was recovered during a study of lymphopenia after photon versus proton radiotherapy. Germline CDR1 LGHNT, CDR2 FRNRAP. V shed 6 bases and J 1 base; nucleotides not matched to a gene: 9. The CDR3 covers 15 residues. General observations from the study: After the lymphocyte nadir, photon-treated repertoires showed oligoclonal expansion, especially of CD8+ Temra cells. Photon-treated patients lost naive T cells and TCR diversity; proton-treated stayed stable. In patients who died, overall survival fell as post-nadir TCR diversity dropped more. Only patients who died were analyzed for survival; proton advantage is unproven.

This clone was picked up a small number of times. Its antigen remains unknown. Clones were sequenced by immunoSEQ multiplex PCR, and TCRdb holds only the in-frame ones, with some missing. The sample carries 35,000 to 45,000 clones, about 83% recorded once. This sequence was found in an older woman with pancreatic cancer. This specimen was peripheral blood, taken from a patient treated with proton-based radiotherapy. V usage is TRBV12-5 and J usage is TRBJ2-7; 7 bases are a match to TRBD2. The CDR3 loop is CASGPWGGFSYEQYF. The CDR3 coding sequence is TGTGCTAGTGGCCCCTGGGGGGGGTTTTCCTACGAGCAGTACTTC.